This T cell receptor beta chain was sequenced in a study of beta chain features in type 1 diabetes. In the study overall: No patient-donor differences in age, gender, total cells or subset yield. Sorted cells from all samples, numbering 107,917,701, were examined.

Per donor, one heparinised blood draw averaged roughly 110 mL. Investigators reverse transcribed all isolated RNA, so they sequenced expressed TCRB transcripts. Sequencing used immunoSEQ multiplex PCR; TCRdb keeps in-frame clones, though not all of them. The repertoire consists of some 900,000 clones, with roughly 15% occurring once and the leading ten covering around 0.02%. Study conclusions and caveats: A definitive answer on HLA type influencing TCRB rearrangement was not reached here.

This clone was seen only a few times. The antigen remains unidentified. The sequence derives from a woman between 18 and 29 years old in good health. The sample was naive CD4+ T cells from blood.

Here the CDR3 DNA reads TGCGCCAGCAGCTTGGGGGAATTGGTTCTTTCCGAGCAGTACTTC. This gives the protein CASSLGELVLSEQYF. This rearrangement joins TRBV5-1 to TRBJ2-7; D gene ambiguous. V was cut by 0 bases and J by 6 bases, with 16 bases left in between. The CDR3 length is 15 residues. The V gene's germline CDR1 is SGHRS and CDR2 YFSETQ.